Listed below are T cell receptor beta chains from one sample, sequenced in a study of Tregs in tolerant kidney transplant recipients. TCRdb keeps only in-frame clones here, not all; method: immunoSEQ multiplex PCR. This table has some 110,000 clones, 85% to 95% appearing once. The sample taken for sequencing was CD4+ T cells from blood. The receptor source for this set is a human donor in good health. The CDR3 runs from the conserved cysteine through the conserved F or W. Fields, in order: J gene, D gene, V gene, CDR3 protein, CDR3 DNA. The D gene is left open where the match is weak.

j_call: TRBJ1-4
d_call: .
v_call: TRBV5-1
cdr3_aa: CASRASNEKLFF
cdr3_nt: TGCGCCAGCAGAGCTAGTAATGAAAAACTGTTTTTT

j_call: TRBJ2-3
d_call: TRBD1
v_call: TRBV4-1
cdr3_aa: CASSQEGQGLTTDTQYF
cdr3_nt: TGCGCCAGCAGCCAAGAGGGACAGGGCCTCACCACAGATACGCAGTATTTT

j_call: TRBJ1-6
d_call: .
v_call: TRBV19
cdr3_aa: CASSIGTGSFGSPLHF
cdr3_nt: TGTGCCAGTAGTATTGGAACAGGGTCCTTTGGTTCACCCCTCCACTTT

j_call: TRBJ2-1
d_call: TRBD1
v_call: TRBV5-8
cdr3_aa: CASSPWGTGVYNEQFF
cdr3_nt: TGTGCCAGCAGCCCTTGGGGGACAGGCGTTTACAATGAGCAGTTCTTC

j_call: TRBJ1-2
d_call: .
v_call: TRBV29-1
cdr3_aa: CSVEPGGEGYTF
cdr3_nt: TGCAGCGTTGAACCTGGGGGCGAGGGCTACACCTTC

j_call: TRBJ1-2
d_call: .
v_call: TRBV5-6
cdr3_aa: CASSLEGPNYGYTF
cdr3_nt: TGTGCCAGCAGCTTGGAAGGGCCGAACTATGGCTACACCTTC

j_call: TRBJ2-1
d_call: .
v_call: TRBV19
cdr3_aa: CASSQGGYNEQFF
cdr3_nt: TGTGCCAGTAGTCAGGGGGGGTACAATGAGCAGTTCTTC

j_call: TRBJ2-1
d_call: .
v_call: TRBV2
cdr3_aa: CASRLGNEQFF
cdr3_nt: TGTGCCAGCAGACTAGGGAATGAGCAGTTCTTC

j_call: TRBJ2-1
d_call: TRBD2
v_call: TRBV5-4
cdr3_aa: CASSLGPGGPYNEQFF
cdr3_nt: TGTGCCAGCAGCTTGGGTCCGGGAGGGCCCTACAATGAGCAGTTCTTC

j_call: TRBJ2-1
d_call: .
v_call: TRBV19
cdr3_aa: CASSTSTRLAKNNEQFF
cdr3_nt: TGTGCCAGTAGTACCTCTACGAGGCTAGCGAAAAACAATGAGCAGTTCTTC

j_call: TRBJ1-2
d_call: TRBD1
v_call: TRBV18
cdr3_aa: CASSPLRQGDYGYTF
cdr3_nt: TGTGCCAGCTCACCATTGAGACAGGGGGACTATGGCTACACCTTC

j_call: TRBJ2-1
d_call: .
v_call: TRBV16
cdr3_aa: CASSQLGGNYNEQFF
cdr3_nt: TGTGCCAGCAGCCAATTGGGGGGAAACTACAATGAGCAGTTCTTC

j_call: TRBJ1-2
d_call: .
v_call: TRBV9
cdr3_aa: CASSVAGGGGYGYTF
cdr3_nt: TGTGCCAGCAGCGTAGCTGGCGGCGGAGGCTATGGCTACACCTTC

j_call: TRBJ2-7
d_call: .
v_call: TRBV12-5
cdr3_aa: CASGFGGLYEQYF
cdr3_nt: TGTGCTAGTGGTTTCGGAGGCCTCTACGAGCAGTACTTC

j_call: TRBJ2-5
d_call: TRBD1
v_call: TRBV5-4
cdr3_aa: CASSLEPGTEETQYF
cdr3_nt: TGTGCCAGCAGCTTGGAGCCCGGGACAGAAGAGACCCAGTACTTC

j_call: TRBJ2-7
d_call: TRBD1
v_call: TRBV10-3
cdr3_aa: CAISHGTGGSYEQYF
cdr3_nt: TGTGCCATCAGCCACGGGACAGGGGGCTCCTACGAGCAGTACTTC

j_call: TRBJ2-1
d_call: TRBD2
v_call: TRBV6-1
cdr3_aa: CASSALAGGPYEQFF
cdr3_nt: TGTGCCAGCAGTGCCTTAGCGGGGGGGCCCTATGAGCAGTTCTTC

j_call: TRBJ1-1
d_call: TRBD1
v_call: TRBV11-2
cdr3_aa: CASSHGQGGWNTEAFF
cdr3_nt: TGTGCCAGCAGCCATGGACAGGGGGGCTGGAACACTGAAGCTTTCTTT

j_call: TRBJ2-2
d_call: .
v_call: TRBV18
cdr3_aa: CASLPARNTGELFF
cdr3_nt: TGTGCCAGCTTGCCGGCCCGGAACACCGGGGAGCTGTTTTTT

j_call: TRBJ1-1
d_call: .
v_call: TRBV6-1
cdr3_aa: CASSEAPALRAFF
cdr3_nt: TGTGCCAGCAGTGAAGCGCCAGCCCTTCGGGCTTTCTTT

j_call: TRBJ1-1
d_call: .
v_call: TRBV6-1
cdr3_aa: CASRNGNTEAFF
cdr3_nt: TGTGCCAGCAGGAACGGGAACACTGAAGCTTTCTTT

j_call: TRBJ1-4
d_call: .
v_call: TRBV2
cdr3_aa: CASSAESTNEKLFF
cdr3_nt: TGTGCCAGCAGTGCGGAGTCAACTAATGAAAAACTGTTTTTT

j_call: TRBJ1-5
d_call: .
v_call: TRBV15
cdr3_aa: CATSRGGQVHQPQHF
cdr3_nt: TGTGCCACCAGCAGAGGGGGGCAGGTCCATCAGCCCCAGCATTTT

j_call: TRBJ2-2
d_call: TRBD2
v_call: TRBV7-6
cdr3_aa: CASSPGAGGYTGELFF
cdr3_nt: TGTGCCAGCAGCCCTGGGGCGGGAGGGTACACCGGGGAGCTGTTTTTT

j_call: TRBJ1-2
d_call: .
v_call: TRBV18
cdr3_aa: CASSPMPPGANYGYTF
cdr3_nt: TGTGCCAGCTCACCAATGCCGCCGGGAGCTAACTATGGCTACACCTTC